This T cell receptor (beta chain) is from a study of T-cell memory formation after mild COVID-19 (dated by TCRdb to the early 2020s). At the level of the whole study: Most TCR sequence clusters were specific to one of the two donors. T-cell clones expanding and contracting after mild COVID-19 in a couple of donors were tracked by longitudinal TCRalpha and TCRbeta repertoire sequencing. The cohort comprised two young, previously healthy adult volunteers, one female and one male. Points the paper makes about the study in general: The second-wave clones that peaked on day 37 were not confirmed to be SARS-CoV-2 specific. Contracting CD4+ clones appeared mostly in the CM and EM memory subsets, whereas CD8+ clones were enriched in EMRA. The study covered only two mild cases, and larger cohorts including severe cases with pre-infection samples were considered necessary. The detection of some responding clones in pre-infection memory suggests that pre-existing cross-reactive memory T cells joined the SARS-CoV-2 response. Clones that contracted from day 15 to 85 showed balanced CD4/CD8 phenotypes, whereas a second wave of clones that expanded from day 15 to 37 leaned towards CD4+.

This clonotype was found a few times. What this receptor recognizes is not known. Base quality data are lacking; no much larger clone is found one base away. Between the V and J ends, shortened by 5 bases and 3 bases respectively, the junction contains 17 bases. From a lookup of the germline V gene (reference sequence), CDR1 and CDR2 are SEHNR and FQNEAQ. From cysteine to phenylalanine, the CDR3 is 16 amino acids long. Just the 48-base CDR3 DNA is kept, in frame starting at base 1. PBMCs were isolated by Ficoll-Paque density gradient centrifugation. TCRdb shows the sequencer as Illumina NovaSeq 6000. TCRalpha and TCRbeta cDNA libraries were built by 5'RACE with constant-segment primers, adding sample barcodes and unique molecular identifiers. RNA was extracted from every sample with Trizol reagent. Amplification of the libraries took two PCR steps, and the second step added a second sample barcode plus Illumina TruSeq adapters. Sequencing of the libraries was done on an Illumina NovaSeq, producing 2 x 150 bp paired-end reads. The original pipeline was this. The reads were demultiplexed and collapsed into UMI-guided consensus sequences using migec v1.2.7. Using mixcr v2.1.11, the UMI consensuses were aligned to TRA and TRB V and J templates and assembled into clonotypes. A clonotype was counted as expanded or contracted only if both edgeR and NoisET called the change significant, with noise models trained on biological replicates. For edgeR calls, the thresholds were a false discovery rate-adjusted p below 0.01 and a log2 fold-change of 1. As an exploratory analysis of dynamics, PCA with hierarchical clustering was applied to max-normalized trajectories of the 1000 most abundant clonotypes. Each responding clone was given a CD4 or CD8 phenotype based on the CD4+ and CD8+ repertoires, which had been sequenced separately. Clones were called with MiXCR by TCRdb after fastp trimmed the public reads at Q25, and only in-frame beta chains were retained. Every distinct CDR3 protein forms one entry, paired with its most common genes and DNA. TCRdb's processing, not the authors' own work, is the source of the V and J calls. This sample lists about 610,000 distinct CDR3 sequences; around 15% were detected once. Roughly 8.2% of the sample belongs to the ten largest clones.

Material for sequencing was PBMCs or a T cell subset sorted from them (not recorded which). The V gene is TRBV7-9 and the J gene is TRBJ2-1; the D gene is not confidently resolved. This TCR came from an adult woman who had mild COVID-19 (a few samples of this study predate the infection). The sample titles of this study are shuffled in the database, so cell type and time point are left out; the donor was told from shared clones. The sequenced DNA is TGTGCCAGCAGCGTGGGGTTGGTGCGCGACTACAATGAGCAGTTCTTC. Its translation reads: CASSVGLVRDYNEQFF.